Listed below are T cell receptor beta chains from one sample, sequenced in a study of control samples from healthy donors and cancer patients. TCRdb keeps only in-frame clones here, not all; method: immunoSEQ multiplex PCR. Among about 95,000 clones, just over 90% were seen once, and the ten largest hold around 0.92%. The source material was blood. Receptor source: a woman aged 30 to 39 in good health. CDR3s include the opening cysteine and the closing phenylalanine or tryptophan. Fields, in order: J gene, clone size, D gene, V gene, CDR3 protein, CDR3 DNA. D genes are given only for firm matches. Clone size is stated in some rows and not others, as once, few, many or a class when expanded.

TRBJ1-1,NA,TRBD1,TRBV5-1,CASSFDRVALNTEAFF,TGCGCCAGCAGCTTCGACAGGGTTGCGTTGAACACTGAAGCTTTCTTT
TRBJ1-5,once,NA,TRBV12-3/TRBV12-4,CASTWGRNQPQHF,TGTGCCAGCACCTGGGGTCGCAATCAGCCCCAGCATTTT
TRBJ1-2,NA,NA,TRBV7-9,CASSSGANYGYTF,TGTGCCAGCAGCTCGGGAGCTAACTATGGCTACACCTTC
TRBJ1-2,NA,TRBD1,TRBV29-1,CSVHTGVGGYTF,TGCAGCGTCCACACAGGGGTTGGTGGCTACACCTTC
TRBJ2-6,few,TRBD1,TRBV27,CASSLRDRLPSGANVLTF,TGTGCCAGCAGTTTACGGGACAGGCTCCCCTCTGGGGCCAACGTCCTGACTTTC
TRBJ1-1,NA,NA,TRBV6-5,CASSKRGVGTEAFF,TGTGCCAGCAGTAAAAGGGGGGTGGGCACTGAAGCTTTCTTT
TRBJ2-7,NA,TRBD2,TRBV30,CAWSVGRGGFHEQYF,TGTGCCTGGAGTGTAGGGCGGGGGGGCTTCCACGAGCAGTACTTC
TRBJ1-2,NA,NA,TRBV5-1,CASSSDIYGYTF,TGCGCCAGCAGCTCCGACATCTATGGCTACACCTTC
TRBJ2-5,NA,NA,TRBV6-2/TRBV6-3,CASSPHPTGKYF,TGTGCCAGCAGTCCCCACCCGACAGGCAAGTACTTC
TRBJ1-1,NA,NA,TRBV27,CAARGGSNTEAFF,TGTGCCGCCCGGGGAGGCTCGAACACTGAAGCTTTCTTT
TRBJ1-5,NA,NA,TRBV9,CASSRNEGQPQHF,TGTGCCAGCAGCCGGAACGAGGGACAGCCCCAGCATTTT
TRBJ2-7,NA,NA,TRBV5-1,CATSTGTLDEQYF,TGCGCCACCTCAACCGGGACATTAGACGAGCAGTACTTC
TRBJ1-3,NA,TRBD1,TRBV9,CASSATGRGNTIYF,TGTGCCAGCAGCGCGACAGGGAGGGGAAACACCATATATTTT
TRBJ2-7,NA,TRBD1,TRBV7-2,CASSMGGTGKNEQYF,TGTGCCAGCAGCATGGGGGGGACAGGGAAGAACGAGCAGTACTTC
TRBJ1-1,NA,TRBD1,TRBV20-1,CSARTGAEAFF,TGCAGTGCTCGGACAGGGGCTGAAGCTTTCTTT
TRBJ1-2,NA,TRBD1,TRBV19,CASSPDRGRRLYGYTF,TGTGCCAGTAGTCCGGACAGGGGGCGCCGGCTCTATGGCTACACCTTC
TRBJ1-1,NA,NA,TRBV10-2,CASAGTGSTEAFF,TGCGCCAGCGCCGGGACGGGAAGCACTGAAGCTTTCTTT
TRBJ2-7,NA,NA,TRBV30,CAWSVSVYYEQYF,TGTGCCTGGAGTGTTTCGGTCTACTACGAGCAGTACTTC
TRBJ1-1,NA,TRBD1,TRBV19,CASSHAPGGEYQGFF,TGTGCCAGTAGCCATGCCCCAGGGGGCGAGTATCAGGGTTTCTTT
TRBJ1-3,once,NA,TRBV7-9,CASSPFALIVSGNTIYF,TGTGCCAGCAGCCCCTTTGCCCTAATAGTTTCTGGAAACACCATATATTTT
TRBJ2-3,NA,TRBD2,TRBV4-2,CASSQRTSGPTDTQYF,TGTGCCAGCAGCCAAAGGACTAGCGGGCCCACAGATACGCAGTATTTT
TRBJ2-2,NA,TRBD2,TRBV6-6,CASSRSGGARAGELFF,TGTGCCAGCAGTCGGAGCGGGGGGGCAAGGGCCGGGGAGCTGTTTTTT
TRBJ2-7,NA,NA,TRBV27,CASSSDTGYEQYF,TGTGCCAGCAGTTCCGACACAGGGTACGAGCAGTACTTC
TRBJ2-1,NA,NA,TRBV7-2,CASSLAHGGGYNEQFF,TGTGCCAGCAGCTTAGCGCACGGGGGCGGGTACAATGAGCAGTTCTTC
TRBJ2-7,NA,NA,TRBV5-5,CASGGQSYEQYF,TGTGCCAGCGGAGGACAGTCCTACGAGCAGTACTTC
TRBJ2-2,NA,TRBD2,TRBV9,CASSVELAGGTGELFF,TGTGCCAGCAGCGTAGAACTAGCGGGGGGTACCGGGGAGCTGTTTTTT
TRBJ1-5,NA,NA,TRBV27,CASSLTVYSNQPQHF,TGTGCCAGCAGTTTAACGGTGTATAGCAATCAGCCCCAGCATTTT
TRBJ1-1,NA,NA,TRBV9,CASSVGPEPNTEAFF,TGTGCCAGCAGCGTAGGTCCGGAGCCGAACACTGAAGCTTTCTTT
TRBJ1-6,NA,TRBD1,TRBV19,CASSPDRGASPLHF,TGTGCCAGTAGCCCCGACAGGGGGGCTTCACCCCTCCACTTT
TRBJ1-4,NA,NA,TRBV7-9,CASSLGASSATNEKLFF,TGTGCCAGCAGCTTAGGGGCGTCCAGTGCAACTAATGAAAAACTGTTTTTT
TRBJ2-1,NA,NA,TRBV6-5,CASSRLVSNEQFF,TGTGCCAGCTCGAGACTAGTTTCCAATGAGCAGTTCTTC
TRBJ2-2,NA,TRBD1,TRBV29-1,CSVLRDRSGELFF,TGCAGCGTCCTACGGGACAGGTCCGGGGAGCTGTTTTTT
TRBJ1-1,NA,NA,TRBV19,CASSILGGSTEAFF,TGTGCCAGTAGTATATTGGGTGGGAGCACTGAAGCTTTCTTT
TRBJ2-1,NA,TRBD2,TRBV19,CASSILAGVRGEQFF,TGTGCCAGTAGTATCCTAGCGGGAGTACGGGGTGAGCAGTTCTTC
TRBJ1-1,NA,NA,TRBV5-4,CASSLDGGVAEAFF,TGTGCCAGCAGTCTGGACGGTGGGGTCGCTGAAGCTTTCTTT
TRBJ1-1,NA,NA,TRBV12-3/TRBV12-4,CASMVGEAFF,TGTGCCAGCATGGTGGGGGAAGCTTTCTTT
TRBJ1-2,NA,NA,TRBV2,CASSQRGYGYTF,TGTGCCAGCAGCCAGCGGGGCTATGGCTACACCTTC
TRBJ2-7,NA,NA,TRBV5-5,CASSREGGREFEQYF,TGTGCCAGCAGCCGCGAAGGGGGGCGGGAGTTTGAGCAGTACTTC
TRBJ1-1,NA,NA,TRBV27,CASSYTRGTEAFF,TGTGCCAGCAGTTACACTCGCGGCACTGAAGCTTTCTTT
TRBJ2-5,NA,NA,TRBV24-1,CATSDSGQETQYF,TGTGCCACCAGTGATTCAGGTCAAGAGACCCAGTACTTC
TRBJ1-3,NA,NA,TRBV28,CASEGNTIYF,TGTGCCAGCGAGGGGAACACCATATATTTT
TRBJ2-7,NA,TRBD1,TRBV12-3/TRBV12-4,CASSFRGRYEQYF,TGTGCCAGCAGTTTCAGGGGGCGATACGAGCAGTACTTC
TRBJ1-2,NA,TRBD1,TRBV28,CASSVTGGGYGYTF,TGTGCCAGCAGCGTTACAGGGGGGGGCTATGGCTACACCTTC
TRBJ2-7,NA,NA,TRBV7-6,CASSVSLVGEQYF,TGTGCCAGCAGCGTTTCCCTAGTAGGCGAGCAGTACTTC
TRBJ2-5,NA,NA,TRBV19,CASSSWDGTQETQYF,TGTGCCAGTAGTTCGTGGGACGGCACCCAAGAGACCCAGTACTTC
TRBJ2-1,NA,NA,TRBV5-1,CASSLAVGTPYNEQFF,TGCGCCAGCAGCTTGGCCGTAGGGACCCCCTACAATGAGCAGTTCTTC
TRBJ2-3,NA,NA,TRBV18,CASSPSGGRTTGTDTQYF,TGTGCCAGCTCCCCGTCAGGCGGCAGGACCACTGGCACAGATACGCAGTATTTT